The clone carrying this T cell receptor beta chain was counted only a few times. TCRdb re-analysed the RT-PCR reads in MiXCR, keeping a single row per CDR3 protein. Among roughly 940,000 distinct CDR3 sequences listed, roughly 18% were seen once. The data were taken from a study of patients and donors after allogeneic stem cell transplantation. Looked up from germline, CDR1 is MNHEY and CDR2 is SMNVEV (reference sequence). The CDR3 loop spans 14 amino acids. With V trimmed by 3 bases and J by 6 bases, 4 bases remained unmatched. This sequence was found in a human donor who was either an allogeneic HSCT recipient or a stem cell or donor lymphocyte infusion donor (not recorded which). It is not recorded whose cells these are; they may come from a transplant donor. V gene TRBV27 combines with J gene TRBJ2-2; 7 nucleotides match TRBD1. The sample was blood, either unsorted or a sorted T cell fraction (not recorded which). The CDR3 loop reads CASSFTGEPGELFF. For the CDR3, the DNA is TGTGCCAGCAGTTTTACAGGGGAACCCGGGGAGCTGTTTTTT.